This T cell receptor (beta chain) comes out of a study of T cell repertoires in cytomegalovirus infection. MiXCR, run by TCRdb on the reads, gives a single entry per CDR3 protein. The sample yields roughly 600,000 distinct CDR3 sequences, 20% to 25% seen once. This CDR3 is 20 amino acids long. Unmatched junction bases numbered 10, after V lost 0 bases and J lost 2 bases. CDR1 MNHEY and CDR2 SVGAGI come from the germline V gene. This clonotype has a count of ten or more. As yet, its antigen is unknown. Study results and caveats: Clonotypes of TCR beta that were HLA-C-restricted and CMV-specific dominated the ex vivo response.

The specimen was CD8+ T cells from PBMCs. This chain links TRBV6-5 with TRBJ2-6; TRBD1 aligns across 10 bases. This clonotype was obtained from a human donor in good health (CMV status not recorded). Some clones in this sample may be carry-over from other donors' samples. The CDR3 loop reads CASSYSKGVDRGTGANVLTF. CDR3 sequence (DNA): TGTGCCAGCAGTTACTCGAAGGGCGTGGACAGGGGGACTGGGGCCAACGTCCTGACTTTC.